Listed below are T cell receptor beta chains from one sample, sequenced in a study of blood T cell repertoires in COVID-19. Only in-frame clones appear in the TCRdb table, and some are missing; sequencing was by immunoSEQ multiplex PCR. Among about 110,000 clones listed, more than 65% were seen once. The sequenced sample consisted of peripheral blood. These receptors came from an elderly woman with active or convalescent COVID-19. CDR3s include the opening cysteine and the closing phenylalanine or tryptophan. Each record gives: J gene, D gene, clone size, V gene, CDR3 protein, CDR3 DNA. The D gene is left open where the match is weak. Clone size, where shown, is once, few, many, or a class for clones that have expanded.

J gene: TRBJ2-3; D gene: TRBD2; clone size: NA; V gene: TRBV27; CDR3 protein: CASSLSGTSGRIDTQYF; CDR3 DNA: TGTGCCAGCAGTTTATCCGGGACTAGCGGGAGGATAGATACGCAGTATTTT
J gene: TRBJ2-5; D gene: NA; clone size: few; V gene: TRBV2; CDR3 protein: CASSNTGQETQYF; CDR3 DNA: TGTGCCAGCAGTAACACAGGGCAAGAGACCCAGTACTTC
J gene: TRBJ2-3; D gene: NA; clone size: NA; V gene: TRBV27; CDR3 protein: CASSLLAGRDTQYF; CDR3 DNA: TGTGCCAGCAGTTTATTGGCGGGAAGGGATACGCAGTATTTT
J gene: TRBJ1-3; D gene: NA; clone size: NA; V gene: TRBV6-5; CDR3 protein: CASSFRTDGNTIYF; CDR3 DNA: TGTGCCAGCAGTTTCAGAACCGATGGAAACACCATATATTTT
J gene: TRBJ2-3; D gene: NA; clone size: NA; V gene: TRBV7-9; CDR3 protein: CASSRRQTSTDTQYF; CDR3 DNA: TGTGCCAGCAGCCGTAGACAGACTAGCACAGATACGCAGTATTTT
J gene: TRBJ1-3; D gene: NA; clone size: once; V gene: TRBV5-1; CDR3 protein: CASKVTYSGNTIYF; CDR3 DNA: TGCGCCAGCAAGGTGACTTACTCTGGAAACACCATATATTTT
J gene: TRBJ1-2; D gene: NA; clone size: NA; V gene: TRBV28; CDR3 protein: CASSSPDSYTF; CDR3 DNA: TGTGCCAGCAGTTCCCCGGACAGCTACACCTTC
J gene: TRBJ2-3; D gene: TRBD2; clone size: NA; V gene: TRBV2; CDR3 protein: CASRQGTSGTDTQYF; CDR3 DNA: TGTGCCAGCAGACAGGGGACTAGCGGCACAGATACGCAGTATTTT
J gene: TRBJ2-2; D gene: TRBD1; clone size: NA; V gene: TRBV27; CDR3 protein: CASSFRTGGTGELFF; CDR3 DNA: TGTGCCAGCAGTTTCCGGACAGGGGGGACCGGGGAGCTGTTTTTT
J gene: TRBJ2-1; D gene: TRBD2; clone size: NA; V gene: TRBV5-1; CDR3 protein: CASSIASGSDEQFF; CDR3 DNA: TGCGCCAGCAGCATAGCTAGCGGAAGCGATGAGCAGTTCTTC
J gene: TRBJ2-7; D gene: TRBD1; clone size: NA; V gene: TRBV15; CDR3 protein: CATSRDSSYEQYF; CDR3 DNA: TGTGCCACCAGTCGGGACAGCTCCTACGAGCAGTACTTC
J gene: TRBJ2-7; D gene: NA; clone size: NA; V gene: TRBV21-1; CDR3 protein: CASSNTEQRQGEEDEQYF; CDR3 DNA: TGTGCCAGCAGCAACACTGAACAGAGACAGGGGGAAGAGGACGAGCAGTACTTC
J gene: TRBJ2-1; D gene: TRBD2; clone size: once; V gene: TRBV7-9; CDR3 protein: CASSLLPSTSGTYNEQFF; CDR3 DNA: TGTGCCAGCAGCTTATTACCATCGACTAGCGGGACTTACAATGAGCAGTTCTTC
J gene: TRBJ2-7; D gene: NA; clone size: NA; V gene: TRBV3-1/TRBV3-2; CDR3 protein: CASSQVGGKQYF; CDR3 DNA: TGTGCCAGCAGCCAAGTAGGAGGGAAGCAGTACTTC
J gene: TRBJ1-5; D gene: NA; clone size: NA; V gene: TRBV24-1; CDR3 protein: CATSERTSSFNQPQHF; CDR3 DNA: TGTGCCACCAGTGAGCGGACATCGTCCTTTAATCAGCCCCAGCATTTT
J gene: TRBJ1-2; D gene: NA; clone size: once; V gene: TRBV28; CDR3 protein: CASSLPTAPYGYTF; CDR3 DNA: TGTGCCAGCAGTCTTCCGACAGCACCCTATGGCTACACCTTC
J gene: TRBJ2-7; D gene: NA; clone size: NA; V gene: TRBV14; CDR3 protein: CASSQDQGYYEQYF; CDR3 DNA: TGTGCCAGCAGCCAAGATCAGGGGTACTACGAGCAGTACTTC
J gene: TRBJ2-3; D gene: TRBD2; clone size: NA; V gene: TRBV27; CDR3 protein: CASSGRSGRAWDTQYF; CDR3 DNA: TGTGCCAGCAGTGGCCGTAGCGGGAGGGCCTGGGATACGCAGTATTTT
J gene: TRBJ2-2; D gene: TRBD2; clone size: NA; V gene: TRBV9; CDR3 protein: CASSARGREIGGELFF; CDR3 DNA: TGTGCCAGCAGCGCCCGAGGGCGGGAGATAGGCGGGGAGCTGTTTTTT
J gene: TRBJ1-3; D gene: TRBD1; clone size: NA; V gene: TRBV10-1; CDR3 protein: CASRYRGSGNTIYF; CDR3 DNA: TGCGCCAGCAGGTACAGGGGCTCTGGAAACACCATATATTTT
J gene: TRBJ2-7; D gene: TRBD1; clone size: few; V gene: TRBV30; CDR3 protein: CAWSTGQGYEQYF; CDR3 DNA: TGTGCCTGGAGCACAGGACAGGGCTACGAGCAGTACTTC
J gene: TRBJ2-2; D gene: TRBD1; clone size: NA; V gene: TRBV9; CDR3 protein: CASSTWDRDHTGELFF; CDR3 DNA: TGTGCCAGCAGCACTTGGGACAGGGACCACACCGGGGAGCTGTTTTTT
J gene: TRBJ2-2; D gene: TRBD2; clone size: few; V gene: TRBV5-1; CDR3 protein: CASSFRTSQNTGELFF; CDR3 DNA: TGCGCCAGCAGCTTCCGGACTAGTCAAAACACCGGGGAGCTGTTTTTT
J gene: TRBJ2-1; D gene: TRBD2; clone size: NA; V gene: TRBV30; CDR3 protein: CAWSSGTSGIGSYNEQFF; CDR3 DNA: TGTGCCTGGAGTTCCGGGACTAGCGGGATTGGCTCCTACAATGAGCAGTTCTTC
J gene: TRBJ2-2; D gene: TRBD2; clone size: few; V gene: TRBV28; CDR3 protein: CASSLASGPAGELFF; CDR3 DNA: TGTGCCAGCAGTTTGGCTAGCGGGCCCGCCGGGGAGCTGTTTTTT
J gene: TRBJ2-2; D gene: NA; clone size: NA; V gene: TRBV18; CDR3 protein: CASSPQSLANTGELFF; CDR3 DNA: TGTGCCAGCTCACCACAGTCCCTAGCGAACACCGGGGAGCTGTTTTTT
J gene: TRBJ2-3; D gene: NA; clone size: NA; V gene: TRBV19; CDR3 protein: CASSLRGTLGTDTQYF; CDR3 DNA: TGTGCCAGTAGCCTCAGGGGAACCCTGGGCACAGATACGCAGTATTTT
J gene: TRBJ2-3; D gene: NA; clone size: NA; V gene: TRBV9; CDR3 protein: CASSETGTSTDTQYF; CDR3 DNA: TGTGCCAGCAGCGAGACAGGGACTAGCACAGATACGCAGTATTTT
J gene: TRBJ2-7; D gene: TRBD1; clone size: NA; V gene: TRBV2; CDR3 protein: CASKQGYFYEQYF; CDR3 DNA: TGTGCCAGCAAACAGGGGTATTTCTACGAGCAGTACTTC
J gene: TRBJ2-2; D gene: NA; clone size: once; V gene: TRBV28; CDR3 protein: CASRDVVAAGELFF; CDR3 DNA: TGTGCCAGCAGGGATGTGGTGGCGGCCGGGGAGCTGTTTTTT
J gene: TRBJ2-1; D gene: NA; clone size: few; V gene: TRBV1; CDR3 protein: CTSSQDQGQGAKESYNEQFF; CDR3 DNA: TGCACCAGCAGCCAAGATCAAGGACAGGGGGCGAAGGAGTCCTACAATGAGCAGTTCTTC
J gene: TRBJ2-7; D gene: NA; clone size: NA; V gene: TRBV28; CDR3 protein: CASSWGRANYEQYF; CDR3 DNA: TGTGCCAGCAGTTGGGGCAGGGCCAACTACGAGCAGTACTTC
J gene: TRBJ2-5; D gene: TRBD2; clone size: NA; V gene: TRBV18; CDR3 protein: CASSPTGGPGETQYF; CDR3 DNA: TGTGCCAGCTCACCGACGGGAGGGCCTGGAGAGACCCAGTACTTC
J gene: TRBJ2-1; D gene: NA; clone size: NA; V gene: TRBV27; CDR3 protein: CASSIHRGNLDNEQFF; CDR3 DNA: TGTGCCAGCAGTATCCATCGGGGGAATTTGGACAATGAGCAGTTCTTC
J gene: TRBJ2-1; D gene: TRBD2; clone size: NA; V gene: TRBV27; CDR3 protein: CASSLPSGTSGISYNEQFF; CDR3 DNA: TGTGCCAGCAGTTTACCTTCCGGGACTAGCGGGATCTCCTACAATGAGCAGTTCTTC
J gene: TRBJ1-2; D gene: NA; clone size: NA; V gene: TRBV9; CDR3 protein: CASSVGNSAGGYTF; CDR3 DNA: TGTGCCAGCAGCGTGGGCAACTCGGCTGGCGGCTACACCTTC
J gene: TRBJ2-1; D gene: NA; clone size: NA; V gene: TRBV2; CDR3 protein: CASSESAQQYNEQFF; CDR3 DNA: TGTGCCAGCAGTGAATCAGCGCAACAATACAATGAGCAGTTCTTC
J gene: TRBJ1-2; D gene: NA; clone size: few; V gene: TRBV6-5; CDR3 protein: CASRGEGHYGYTF; CDR3 DNA: TGTGCCAGCAGGGGGGAGGGGCACTATGGCTACACCTTC
J gene: TRBJ2-5; D gene: NA; clone size: NA; V gene: TRBV6-6; CDR3 protein: CASSYSLEQTQYF; CDR3 DNA: TGTGCCAGCAGTTACTCGTTAGAACAGACCCAGTACTTC
J gene: TRBJ1-5; D gene: NA; clone size: NA; V gene: TRBV28; CDR3 protein: CASSLVRAQPQHF; CDR3 DNA: TGTGCCAGCAGTTTGGTCAGGGCACAGCCCCAGCATTTT
J gene: TRBJ1-1; D gene: NA; clone size: NA; V gene: TRBV5-1; CDR3 protein: CASSLAQGMNTEAFF; CDR3 DNA: TGCGCCAGCAGCTTGGCCCAGGGTATGAACACTGAAGCTTTCTTT
J gene: TRBJ2-1; D gene: NA; clone size: NA; V gene: TRBV6-6; CDR3 protein: CASSFFLGSSYNEQFF; CDR3 DNA: TGTGCCAGCAGTTTCTTCTTGGGGAGCTCCTACAATGAGCAGTTCTTC
J gene: TRBJ2-7; D gene: NA; clone size: NA; V gene: TRBV18; CDR3 protein: CASSPGRSGSYEQYF; CDR3 DNA: TGTGCCAGCTCACCGGGCAGGTCAGGCTCCTACGAGCAGTACTTC
J gene: TRBJ2-7; D gene: TRBD2; clone size: NA; V gene: TRBV6-5; CDR3 protein: CASTAGGEQYF; CDR3 DNA: TGTGCCAGCACCGCGGGAGGCGAGCAGTACTTC
J gene: TRBJ1-1; D gene: TRBD1; clone size: NA; V gene: TRBV6-5; CDR3 protein: CASSFPGTDEAFF; CDR3 DNA: TGTGCCAGCAGTTTCCCCGGGACAGACGAAGCTTTCTTT
J gene: TRBJ2-5; D gene: TRBD1; clone size: NA; V gene: TRBV24-1; CDR3 protein: CATSEDRGWGTQYF; CDR3 DNA: TGTGCCACCAGTGAGGACAGGGGCTGGGGGACCCAGTACTTC
J gene: TRBJ2-2; D gene: NA; clone size: NA; V gene: TRBV10-3; CDR3 protein: CAISDSRMREVGELFF; CDR3 DNA: TGTGCCATCAGTGACTCTAGGATGCGAGAAGTCGGGGAGCTGTTTTTT
J gene: TRBJ2-6; D gene: NA; clone size: NA; V gene: TRBV30; CDR3 protein: CAWSRCKGHNSGANVLTF; CDR3 DNA: TGTGCCTGGAGTCGCTGCAAGGGACACAACTCTGGGGCCAACGTCCTGACTTTC
J gene: TRBJ2-7; D gene: NA; clone size: NA; V gene: TRBV6-5; CDR3 protein: CASQDRWYNEQYF; CDR3 DNA: TGTGCCAGCCAGGATAGGTGGTACAACGAGCAGTACTTC
J gene: TRBJ2-1; D gene: TRBD1; clone size: NA; V gene: TRBV5-4; CDR3 protein: CASSLEGTGGRSEQFF; CDR3 DNA: TGTGCCAGCAGCTTGGAAGGGACAGGGGGACGGAGTGAGCAGTTCTTC
J gene: TRBJ2-2; D gene: NA; clone size: NA; V gene: TRBV18; CDR3 protein: CASSPFTVSNTGELFF; CDR3 DNA: TGTGCCAGCTCACCATTTACGGTTTCGAACACCGGGGAGCTGTTTTTT
J gene: TRBJ2-2; D gene: NA; clone size: once; V gene: TRBV5-5; CDR3 protein: CASSSLTNTGELFF; CDR3 DNA: TGTGCCAGCAGCTCCCTTACGAACACCGGGGAGCTGTTTTTT